Listed below are T cell receptor beta chains from one sample, sequenced in a study of CD8+ T cells in alopecia areata. The method was immunoSEQ multiplex PCR; TCRdb's version includes in-frame clones alone and lacks a portion of them. This sample has around 200,000 clones, with roughly 61% found just once. The source material was CD8+ T cells sorted from blood, sampled at week 24, from a patient treated with tofacitinib. The receptors were sampled from a human donor with alopecia areata. CDR3s include the opening cysteine and the closing phenylalanine or tryptophan. The D gene is left open where the match is weak. Expanded clones are given a class, and other clones once, few, many or no size at all.

d_gene: TRBD1
j_gene: TRBJ2-2
abundance: NA
v_gene: TRBV5-6
CDR3aa: CASSFGQGAGELFF
CDR3nt: TGTGCCAGCAGCTTTGGACAGGGAGCCGGGGAGCTGTTTTTT

d_gene: NA
j_gene: TRBJ2-4
abundance: NA
v_gene: TRBV5-6
CDR3aa: CASSLPLENIQYF
CDR3nt: TGTGCCAGCAGCTTGCCGCTAGAAAACATTCAGTACTTC

d_gene: NA
j_gene: TRBJ1-1
abundance: few
v_gene: TRBV29-1
CDR3aa: CSVEPSGVNTEAFF
CDR3nt: TGCAGCGTTGAGCCCTCGGGAGTAAACACTGAAGCTTTCTTT

d_gene: NA
j_gene: TRBJ1-2
abundance: few
v_gene: TRBV14
CDR3aa: CASSQTGDDYGYTF
CDR3nt: TGTGCCAGCAGCCAGACAGGAGACGACTATGGCTACACCTTC

d_gene: NA
j_gene: TRBJ2-3
abundance: NA
v_gene: TRBV29-1
CDR3aa: CSRWTDTQYF
CDR3nt: TGCAGCCGTTGGACAGATACGCAGTATTTT

d_gene: NA
j_gene: TRBJ1-2
abundance: few
v_gene: TRBV9
CDR3aa: CASTRTVMFGYTF
CDR3nt: TGTGCCAGCACCCGGACAGTAATGTTTGGCTACACCTTC

d_gene: NA
j_gene: TRBJ2-5
abundance: NA
v_gene: TRBV4-2
CDR3aa: CASSQATVQETQYF
CDR3nt: TGTGCCAGCAGCCAGGCGACAGTTCAGGAGACCCAGTACTTC

d_gene: TRBD1
j_gene: TRBJ1-2
abundance: NA
v_gene: TRBV2
CDR3aa: CATGTGAFYGYTF
CDR3nt: TGTGCCACTGGGACAGGGGCTTTTTATGGCTACACCTTC

d_gene: NA
j_gene: TRBJ1-1
abundance: NA
v_gene: TRBV5-6
CDR3aa: CASSLALRGANTEAFF
CDR3nt: TGTGCCAGCAGCTTGGCGTTGCGGGGGGCGAACACTGAAGCTTTCTTT

d_gene: TRBD2
j_gene: TRBJ2-1
abundance: NA
v_gene: TRBV4-1
CDR3aa: CASSQLPGLGNEQFF
CDR3nt: TGCGCCAGCAGCCAACTTCCGGGACTAGGTAATGAGCAGTTCTTC

d_gene: NA
j_gene: TRBJ2-1
abundance: NA
v_gene: TRBV19
CDR3aa: CASSIDRGALPYNEQFF
CDR3nt: TGTGCCAGTAGTATAGATCGGGGGGCTCTACCTTACAATGAGCAGTTCTTC

d_gene: NA
j_gene: TRBJ1-1
abundance: NA
v_gene: TRBV27
CDR3aa: CASAPSPAGTEAFF
CDR3nt: TGTGCCAGCGCGCCCTCACCGGCGGGCACTGAAGCTTTCTTT

d_gene: NA
j_gene: TRBJ1-1
abundance: once
v_gene: TRBV9
CDR3aa: CASSVDRGSEAFF
CDR3nt: TGTGCCAGCAGCGTAGACCGGGGCTCTGAAGCTTTCTTT